This T cell receptor (beta chain) stems from a study of T cell repertoires in cytomegalovirus infection (dated by TCRdb to about 2019). With respect to the entire study: Because public TCR beta signatures pointed to carriage of CMV infection together with the matching HLA type, the HLA type of each donor mattered for the analysis.

To note about this clonotype: It has no known antigen specificity. Base qualities were left out, and no much larger clone turns up one base away.

The paper as a whole reports these results and caveats: The ex vivo response was dominated by HLA-C-restricted CMV-specific TCR beta clonotypes, which also provided the single most frequent clonotype in two of eight donors. Carriers of CMV infection plus the relevant HLA type were discriminated by the cumulative frequency of public TCR beta family members in the study cohort and in an independent roughly 320-donor cohort.

The CDR3 holds 12 amino acids from the cysteine to the phenylalanine. Just CDR3 DNA is preserved here, 36 bases in frame from base 1. V lost 2 bases and J lost 6 bases; the stretch between them is 4 bases long. The germline V gene encodes CDR1 LNHDA and CDR2 SQIVND (reference sequence). The instrument given in TCRdb is Illumina HiSeq 1500. Clones were called with MiXCR by TCRdb after fastp trimmed the public reads at Q25, and only in-frame beta chains were retained. Rows matching on CDR3 protein sequence are summarized as one entry with the most common DNA and genes. The sample table holds 500,000 to 600,000 distinct CDR3 sequences, of which approximately 15% were seen once. Jointly, the top ten make up roughly a quarter of the sample.

Sequencing was carried out using CD8+ T cells from PBMCs. This TCR came from a human donor in good health (CMV status not recorded). Some clones in this sample may be carry-over from other donors' samples. The rearranged segments are TRBV19 and TRBJ2-2; no D gene can be assigned with confidence. The CDR3 region has the sequence CASSIYSGELFF. The nucleotide sequence reads TGTGCCAGTAGTATATATTCCGGGGAGCTGTTTTTT.